The sequence of this T cell receptor (beta chain) was determined in a study of naive and memory T cell subsets. After CD4 positive bead selection, the CD4-negative fraction gave CD8 T cells. Study-wide results and caveats: Gini index rose across naive, CM, EM and EMRA in CD4 and CD8. In naive cells, over 90% of TCR sequences were seen only once. Clonotypes here are unpaired alpha or beta chain sequences.

This CDR3 spans 18 amino acids. Germline loops: CDR1 SGDLS, CDR2 YYNGEE. V lost 0 bases to trimming and J lost 7 bases; unmatched junction nucleotides: 17. Only a few counts were recorded for this clonotype. The antigen is undetermined. Both TRBC1 and TRBC2 were covered by a beta constant-region primer of two equimolar oligonucleotides. TCRdb re-analysed the UMI-ligation and nested PCR reads in MiXCR, keeping a single row per CDR3 protein. The sample has about 85,000 distinct CDR3 sequences, roughly 13% seen once; the top ten hold 0.7% to 0.95%. The sequence was collected from a human donor in good health. J is TRBJ1-1 and V is TRBV9; 8 nucleotides line up with TRBD1. The sample was central memory CD4+ T cells from blood. The CDR3 loop reads CASSVGPLGTGLGREAFF. CDR3 nucleotides: TGTGCCAGCAGCGTAGGACCCCTCGGGACAGGTCTTGGCCGTGAAGCTTTCTTT. Drawing the rest from reference TRBV9 and TRBJ1-1, the complete variable domain is DSGVTQTPKHLITATGQRVTLRCSPRSGDLSVYWYQQSLDQGLQFLIQYYNGEERAKGNILERFSAQQFPDLHSELNLSSLELGDSALYFCASSVGPLGTGLGREAFFGQGTRLTVV.